This TCR beta chain was obtained from a study of T cell repertoires and HLA-DP antigens. In the study overall: Pre-culture CD4+ samples used about 1,200 ng DNA versus around 200 ng for CD137+CD4+ sorts.

General observations from the study: Previously undetected clones averaged about 35% and 50% against the two alleles respectively.

From germline, CDR1 is SGHTA and CDR2 FQGTGA. This CDR3 contains 13 residues. J lost 5 bases, V lost 5 bases, and 4 bases had no gene match. This clone was picked up one time. Its matching antigen is unknown. This sample includes further DNA sequences coding for the same CDR3. Primers targeted 54 TRBV and 13 TRBJ segments. Profiled with immunoSEQ multiplex PCR; TCRdb holds only in-frame clones, not every one. The sample consists of approximately 73,000 clones, around 77% of them appearing once. Source material: CD4+ T cells from PBMCs. V gene TRBV7-3 combines with J gene TRBJ1-2, with 8 bases lining up with TRBD1. This sequence originates from a man in his fifties or sixties in good health and CMV-seronegative. The CDR3 spells CASSPTGAYGYTF. CDR3 bases: TGTGCCAGCAGCCCGACAGGGGCTTATGGCTACACCTTC.